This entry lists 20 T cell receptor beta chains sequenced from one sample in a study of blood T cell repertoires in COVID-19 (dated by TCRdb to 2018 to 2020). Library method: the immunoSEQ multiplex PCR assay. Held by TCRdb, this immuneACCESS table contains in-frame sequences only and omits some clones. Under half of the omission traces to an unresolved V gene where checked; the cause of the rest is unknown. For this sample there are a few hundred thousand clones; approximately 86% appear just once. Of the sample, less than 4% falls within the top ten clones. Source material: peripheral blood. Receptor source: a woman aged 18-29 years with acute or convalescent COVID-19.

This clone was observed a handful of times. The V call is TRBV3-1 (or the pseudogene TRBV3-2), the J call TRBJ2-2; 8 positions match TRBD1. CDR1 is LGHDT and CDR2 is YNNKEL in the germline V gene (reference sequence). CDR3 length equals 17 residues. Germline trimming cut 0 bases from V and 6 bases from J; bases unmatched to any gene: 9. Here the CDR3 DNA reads TGTGCCAGCAGCCAAGATTGGATCAGGGGGCAAGCCGGGGAGCTGTTTTTT. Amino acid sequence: CASSQDWIRGQAGELFF.

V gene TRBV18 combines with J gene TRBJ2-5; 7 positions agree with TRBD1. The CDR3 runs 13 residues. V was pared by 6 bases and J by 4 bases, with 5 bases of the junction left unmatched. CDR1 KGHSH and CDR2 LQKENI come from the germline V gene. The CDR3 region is CASSLAGGETQYF. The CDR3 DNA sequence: TGTGCCAGCTCGTTAGCAGGGGGAGAGACCCAGTACTTC.

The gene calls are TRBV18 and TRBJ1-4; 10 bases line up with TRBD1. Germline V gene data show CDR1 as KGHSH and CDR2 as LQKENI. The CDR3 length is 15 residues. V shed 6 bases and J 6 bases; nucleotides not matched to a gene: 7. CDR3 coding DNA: TGTGCCAGCTCCGCCGGAGGGACAGGGGATGAAAAACTGTTTTTT. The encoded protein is CASSAGGTGDEKLFF.

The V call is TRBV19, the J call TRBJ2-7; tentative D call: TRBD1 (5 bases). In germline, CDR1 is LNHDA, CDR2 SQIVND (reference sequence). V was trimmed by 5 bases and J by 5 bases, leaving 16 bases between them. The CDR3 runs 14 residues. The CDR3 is CASSSTVTKNEQYF. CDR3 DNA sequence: TGTGCCAGTAGTTCGACAGTCACGAAGAACGAGCAGTACTTC.

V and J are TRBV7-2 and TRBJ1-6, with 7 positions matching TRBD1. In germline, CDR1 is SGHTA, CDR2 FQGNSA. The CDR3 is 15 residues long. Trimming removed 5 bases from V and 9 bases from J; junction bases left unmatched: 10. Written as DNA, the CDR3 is TGTGCCAGCAGCACCGGGACAGCCTACTCTTCACCCCTCCACTTT. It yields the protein CASSTGTAYSSPLHF.

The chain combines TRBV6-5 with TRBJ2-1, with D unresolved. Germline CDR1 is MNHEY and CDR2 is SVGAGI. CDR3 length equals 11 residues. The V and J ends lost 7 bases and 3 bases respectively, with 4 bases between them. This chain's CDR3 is CASNNYNEQFF. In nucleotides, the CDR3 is TGTGCCAGCAACAACTACAATGAGCAGTTCTTC.

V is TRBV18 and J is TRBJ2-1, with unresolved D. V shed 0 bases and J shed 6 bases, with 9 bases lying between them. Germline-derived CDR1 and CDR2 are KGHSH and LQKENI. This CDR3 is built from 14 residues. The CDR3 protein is CASSPPFGPNEQFF. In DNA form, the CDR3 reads TGTGCCAGCTCACCACCGTTCGGTCCCAATGAGCAGTTCTTC. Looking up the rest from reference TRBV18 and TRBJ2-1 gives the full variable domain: NAGVMQNPRHLVRRRGQEARLRCSPMKGHSHVYWYRQLPEEGLKFMVYLQKENIIDESGMPKERFSAEFPKEGPSILRIQQVVRGDSAAYFCASSPPFGPNEQFFGPGTRLTVL.

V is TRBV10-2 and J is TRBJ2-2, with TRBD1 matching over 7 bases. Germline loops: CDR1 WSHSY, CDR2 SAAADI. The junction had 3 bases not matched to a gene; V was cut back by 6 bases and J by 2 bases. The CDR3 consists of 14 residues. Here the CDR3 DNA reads TGCGCCAGCAGGAGACAGGGAAACACCGGGGAGCTGTTTTTT. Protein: CASRRQGNTGELFF.

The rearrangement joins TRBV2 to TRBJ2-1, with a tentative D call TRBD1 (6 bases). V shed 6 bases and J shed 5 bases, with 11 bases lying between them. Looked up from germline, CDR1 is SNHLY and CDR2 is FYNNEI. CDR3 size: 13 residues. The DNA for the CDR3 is TGTGCCAGCAGACAGGGTTTCGACAATGAGCAGTTCTTC. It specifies CASRQGFDNEQFF.

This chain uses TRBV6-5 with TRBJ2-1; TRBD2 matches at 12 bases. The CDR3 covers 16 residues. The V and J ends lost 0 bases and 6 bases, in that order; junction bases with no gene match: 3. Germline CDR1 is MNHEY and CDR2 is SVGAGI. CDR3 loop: CASSYSSGLAGNEQFF. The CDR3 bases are TGTGCCAGCAGTTACTCTTCGGGACTAGCGGGCAATGAGCAGTTCTTC.

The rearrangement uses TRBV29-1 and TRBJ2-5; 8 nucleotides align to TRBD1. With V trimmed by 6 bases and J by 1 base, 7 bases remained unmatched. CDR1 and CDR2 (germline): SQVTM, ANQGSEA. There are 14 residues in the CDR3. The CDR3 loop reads CSVRQGSSQETQYF. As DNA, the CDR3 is TGCAGCGTACGACAGGGGTCCTCCCAAGAGACCCAGTACTTC.

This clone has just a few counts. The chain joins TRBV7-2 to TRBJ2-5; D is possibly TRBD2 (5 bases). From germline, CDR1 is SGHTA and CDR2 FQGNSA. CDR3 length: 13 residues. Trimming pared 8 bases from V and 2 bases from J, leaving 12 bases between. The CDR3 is CASLRGVQETQYF. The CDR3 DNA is TGTGCCAGCTTACGGGGTGTTCAAGAGACCCAGTACTTC.

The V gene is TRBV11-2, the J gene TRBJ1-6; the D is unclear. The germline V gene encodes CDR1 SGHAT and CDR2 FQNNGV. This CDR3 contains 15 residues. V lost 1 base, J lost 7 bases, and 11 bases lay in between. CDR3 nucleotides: TGTGCCAGCAGCTTAGGGGTAGGGAGGAATTCACCCCTCCACTTT. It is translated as CASSLGVGRNSPLHF.

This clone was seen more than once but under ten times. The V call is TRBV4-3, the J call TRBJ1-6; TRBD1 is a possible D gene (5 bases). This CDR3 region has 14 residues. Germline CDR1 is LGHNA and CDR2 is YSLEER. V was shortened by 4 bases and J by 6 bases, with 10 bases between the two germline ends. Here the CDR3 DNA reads TGCGCCAGCAGCCGCGGGACCTCTAATTCACCCCTCCACTTT. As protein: CASSRGTSNSPLHF.

The CDR3 nucleotides are TGTGCCAGCAGCTTTGACAGGGTTGCTTTCTTT. Residues: CASSFDRVAFF. The J gene is TRBJ1-1, the V gene TRBV7-9, with 7 bases aligning to TRBD1. Looked up from germline, CDR1 is SEHNR and CDR2 is FQNEAQ (reference sequence). V gave up 3 bases and J gave up 11 bases; unmatched junction bases: 3. CDR3 length: 11 residues.

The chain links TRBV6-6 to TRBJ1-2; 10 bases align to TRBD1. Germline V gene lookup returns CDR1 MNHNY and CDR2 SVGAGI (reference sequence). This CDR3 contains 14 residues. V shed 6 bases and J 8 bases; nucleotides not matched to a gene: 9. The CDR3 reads CASRNRDRGGGYTF. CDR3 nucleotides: TGTGCCAGCAGGAACCGGGACAGGGGAGGAGGCTACACCTTC.

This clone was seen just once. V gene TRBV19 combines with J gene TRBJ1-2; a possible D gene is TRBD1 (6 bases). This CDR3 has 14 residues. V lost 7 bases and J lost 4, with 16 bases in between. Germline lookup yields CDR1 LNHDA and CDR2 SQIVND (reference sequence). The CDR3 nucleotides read TGTGCCAGTATTGGGACAAAAATGGGCTATGGCTACACCTTC. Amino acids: CASIGTKMGYGYTF.

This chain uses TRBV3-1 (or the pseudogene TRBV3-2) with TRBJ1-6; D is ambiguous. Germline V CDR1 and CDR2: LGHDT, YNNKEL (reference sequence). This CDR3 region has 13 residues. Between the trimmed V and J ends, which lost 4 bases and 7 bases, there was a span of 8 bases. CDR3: CASSRTVNSPLHF. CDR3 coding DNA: TGTGCCAGCAGCCGCACAGTAAATTCACCCCTCCACTTT.

The CDR3: CASRWGQGFEEKLFF. The CDR3, as DNA: TGCGCCAGCAGATGGGGACAGGGGTTTGAGGAAAAACTGTTTTTT. This rearrangement joins TRBV5-1 to TRBJ1-4; 10 nucleotides agree with TRBD1. After removal of 5 bases from V and 8 bases from J, the junction contained 9 bases not matched to a gene. This CDR3 is 15 amino acids long. Germline loops: CDR1 SGHRS, CDR2 YFSETQ.

The CDR3 region is CASSPIAGGVGYEQYF. The DNA of the CDR3 is TGTGCCAGTAGTCCCATAGCGGGAGGAGTAGGGTACGAGCAGTACTTC. The chain links TRBV19 to TRBJ2-7; 10 bases match TRBD2. CDR1 is LNHDA and CDR2 is SQIVND in the germline V gene (reference sequence). Trimming removed 5 bases from V and 4 bases from J; junction bases left unmatched: 11. The CDR3 length is 16 residues.